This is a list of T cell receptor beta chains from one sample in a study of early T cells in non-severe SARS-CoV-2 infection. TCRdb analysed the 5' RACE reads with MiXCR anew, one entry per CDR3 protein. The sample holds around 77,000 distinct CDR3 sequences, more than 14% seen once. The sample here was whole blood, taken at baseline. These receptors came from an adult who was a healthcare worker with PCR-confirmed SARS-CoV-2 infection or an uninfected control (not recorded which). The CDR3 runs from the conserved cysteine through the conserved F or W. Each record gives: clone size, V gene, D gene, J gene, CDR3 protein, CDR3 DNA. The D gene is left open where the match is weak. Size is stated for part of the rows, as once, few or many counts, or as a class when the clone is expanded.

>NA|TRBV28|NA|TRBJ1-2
CASRGILDGYTF
TGTGCCAGCAGGGGGATCTTGGATGGCTACACCTTC
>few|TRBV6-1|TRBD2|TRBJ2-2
CASSVGPTSGKTGELFF
TGTGCCAGCAGTGTCGGCCCGACTAGCGGGAAAACCGGGGAGCTGTTTTTT
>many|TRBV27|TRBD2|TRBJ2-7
CASRGTSGSFYEQYF
TGTGCCAGCAGGGGGACTAGCGGGAGCTTCTACGAGCAGTACTTC
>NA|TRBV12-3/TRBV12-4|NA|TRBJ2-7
CASSLSSEQYF
TGTGCCAGCAGTTTGAGCAGCGAGCAGTACTTC
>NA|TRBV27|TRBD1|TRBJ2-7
CASSLSGQGNEQYF
TGTGCCAGCAGTTTATCCGGACAGGGAAACGAGCAGTACTTC
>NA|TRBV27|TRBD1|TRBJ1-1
CASSATGTGVVTTEAFF
TGTGCCAGCAGTGCCACCGGGACAGGGGTTGTGACGACTGAAGCTTTCTTT
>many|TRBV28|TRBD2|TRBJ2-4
CASALRSDSSGNLAKNIQYF
TGTGCCAGCGCTTTAAGGTCGGATTCTAGCGGCAATCTAGCCAAAAACATTCAGTACTTC
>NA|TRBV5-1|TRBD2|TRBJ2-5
CASSLPGLAGEQETQYF
TGCGCCAGCAGTCTACCGGGACTAGCGGGAGAGCAAGAGACCCAGTACTTC
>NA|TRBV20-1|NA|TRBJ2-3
CSAKGPGGLDTQYF
TGCAGTGCTAAAGGGCCCGGAGGCTTAGATACGCAGTATTTT
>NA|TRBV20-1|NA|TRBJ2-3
CSPRTYGLTDTQYF
TGCAGTCCCAGGACCTATGGATTGACAGATACGCAGTATTTT
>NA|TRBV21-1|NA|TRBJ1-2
CASTSGSCRPANYGYTF
TGTGCCAGCACCTCCGGATCCTGTAGACCGGCGAACTATGGCTACACCTTC
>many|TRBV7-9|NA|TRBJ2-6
CASSLGSGTSGANVLTF
TGTGCCAGCAGCTTAGGCTCTGGAACCTCTGGGGCCAACGTCCTGACTTTC
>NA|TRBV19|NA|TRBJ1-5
CASSIASPGRRSNQPQHF
TGTGCCAGTAGTATAGCGTCCCCGGGACGTAGGAGCAATCAGCCCCAGCATTTT
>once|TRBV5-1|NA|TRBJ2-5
CASSPTAGETQYF
TGCGCCAGCAGCCCGACTGCGGGAGAGACCCAGTACTTC
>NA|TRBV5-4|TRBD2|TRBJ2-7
CASSPTSGSTPYF
TGTGCCAGCAGCCCTACTAGCGGGAGTACCCCGTACTTC
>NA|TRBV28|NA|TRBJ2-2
CASRRAPDGELFF
TGTGCCAGCAGGCGAGCCCCCGACGGGGAGCTGTTTTTT
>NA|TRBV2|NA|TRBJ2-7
CASQRVRTSYEQYF
TGTGCCAGTCAAAGGGTCAGAACCTCCTACGAGCAGTACTTC
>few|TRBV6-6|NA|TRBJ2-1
CASSPLSASYNEQFF
TGTGCCAGCAGCCCCCTTAGCGCCTCCTACAATGAGCAGTTCTTC
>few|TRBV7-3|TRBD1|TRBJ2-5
CASSFRGTGGETQYF
TGTGCCAGCAGCTTCCGCGGGACAGGGGGCGAGACCCAGTACTTC
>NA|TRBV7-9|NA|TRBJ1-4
CASSPPGRGSNEKLFF
TGTGCCAGCAGCCCCCCCGGACGGGGGTCTAATGAAAAACTGTTTTTT
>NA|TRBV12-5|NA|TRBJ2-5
CASGLGLQETQYF
TGTGCTAGTGGTTTGGGACTTCAAGAGACCCAGTACTTC
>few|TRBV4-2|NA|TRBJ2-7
CASSQEGRLQERQYF
TGTGCCAGCAGCCAAGAGGGACGACTACAGGAGAGACAGTACTTC
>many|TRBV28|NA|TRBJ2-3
CASSLPGSDTQYF
TGTGCCAGCAGTTTACCAGGGTCAGATACGCAGTATTTT
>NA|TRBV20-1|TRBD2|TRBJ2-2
CSASSGGHYTGELFF
TGCAGTGCCTCGTCGGGGGGGCACTACACCGGGGAGCTGTTTTTT
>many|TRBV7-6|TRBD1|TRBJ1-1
CASSLFWTGGTEAFF
TGTGCCAGCAGCCTTTTTTGGACAGGCGGGACTGAAGCTTTCTTT
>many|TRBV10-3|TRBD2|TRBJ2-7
CAISGGGTYEQYF
TGTGCCATCAGTGGCGGGGGGACCTACGAGCAGTACTTC
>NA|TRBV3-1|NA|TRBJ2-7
CASSHQRDTPSYEQYF
TGTGCCAGCAGCCATCAAAGGGACACACCTTCCTACGAGCAGTACTTC
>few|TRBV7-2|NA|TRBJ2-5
CASSRTIQETQYF
TGTGCCAGCAGCCGGACCATCCAAGAGACCCAGTACTTC
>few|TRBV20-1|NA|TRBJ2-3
CSPKGGNTDTQYF
TGCAGTCCGAAGGGGGGTAACACAGATACGCAGTATTTT
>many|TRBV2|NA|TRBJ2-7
CASRRIQLYGQYF
TGTGCCAGCAGGAGGATTCAATTGTATGGGCAGTACTTC
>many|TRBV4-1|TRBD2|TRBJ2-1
CASSQGAGYSYNEQFF
TGCGCCAGCAGCCAAGGAGCGGGATACTCCTACAATGAGCAGTTCTTC
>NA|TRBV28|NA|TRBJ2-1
CASTSSGRGLDEQFF
TGTGCCAGCACCTCGAGCGGACGGGGCTTAGATGAGCAGTTCTTC